Shown below are 21 T cell receptor beta chains from a single sample sequenced in a study of cytomegalovirus exposure and HLA in healthy donors. PCR amplification relied on 60 Vbeta primers (plus 13 Jbeta primers). Repertoires were generated with immunoSEQ multiplex PCR, while TCRdb's copy carries only in-frame clones and drops some. The sample holds tens of thousands of clones. The sequencing sample was made of PBMCs. These receptors were collected from a man in his thirties or forties in good health and CMV-seropositive.

This chain connects TRBV7-9 to TRBJ2-5; 7 bases line up with TRBD2. TRBJ2-7 matches the DNA end more closely, so the J call is doubtful. Germline V gene lookup returns CDR1 SEHNR and CDR2 FQNEAQ (reference sequence). This CDR3 spans 15 amino acids. CDR3 sequence: CASSLEGGSSYEQYF. CDR3 nucleotides: TGTGCCAGCAGCTTAGAGGGCGGGAGCTCCTACGAGCAGTACTTC.

This chain joins TRBV5-1 and TRBJ1-2; 7 positions match TRBD1. The CDR3 is made up of 15 amino acids. The V and J ends lost 1 base and 7 bases, in that order; junction bases with no gene match: 10. Looked up from germline, CDR1 is SGHRS and CDR2 is YFSETQ. CDR3 in amino acids: CASSLWAGGNGGYTF. CDR3 coding DNA: TGCGCCAGCAGCTTGTGGGCAGGGGGGAATGGTGGCTACACCTTC.

The gene calls are TRBV11-2 and TRBJ2-3; the match to TRBD2 covers 10 bases. Germline V gives CDR1 SGHAT, CDR2 FQNNGV. The length of the CDR3 is 16 residues. V shed 5 bases and J 0 bases; nucleotides not matched to a gene: 5. The CDR3: CASSPTSGTSTDTQYF. As DNA, the CDR3 is TGTGCCAGCAGCCCTACTAGCGGGACTAGCACAGATACGCAGTATTTT.

In nucleotides, the CDR3 is TGTGCCAGCAGCGGCACGACAGGGGGCAACTATGGCTACACCTTC. Protein sequence: CASSGTTGGNYGYTF. The genes are TRBV9 and TRBJ1-2, with 10 positions matching TRBD1. V gave up 3 bases and J gave up 2 bases; unmatched junction bases: 4. The CDR3 totals 15 residues. Germline V gene lookup returns CDR1 SGDLS and CDR2 YYNGEE.

Regarding this clone: One junction end disagrees with the germline gene, perhaps due to a read error. This chain uses TRBV18 with TRBJ1-1; no firm D call. Germline V lookup: CDR1 KGHSH, CDR2 LQKENI. The CDR3 loop spans 14 amino acids. Here the CDR3 reads CASSPTQMNTEDFF. The CDR3 region has the DNA TGTGCCAGCTCACCGACACAAATGAACACTGAAGATTTCTTT.

The chain is built from TRBV6-4 and TRBJ2-3; 10 bases map to TRBD1. Germline V lookup: CDR1 MRHNA, CDR2 SNTAGT. V dropped 6 bases and J dropped 1; count of bases not matched to a gene: 1. CDR3 size: 14 residues. Written as DNA, the CDR3 is TGTGCCAGCAGCGGGACAGGGGGCACAGATACGCAGTATTTT. Translated: CASSGTGGTDTQYF.

The chain employs TRBV15 and TRBJ2-7, with 10 bases fitting TRBD1. Unmatched junction bases numbered 1, after V lost 0 bases and J lost 2 bases. CDR3 size: 15 residues. CDR1 LNHNV and CDR2 YYDKDF come from the germline V gene (reference sequence). The CDR3 nucleotides are TGTGCCACCAGCAGAGAGACAGGGGGCCCCTACGAGCAGTACTTC. As protein: CATSRETGGPYEQYF.

The chain employs TRBV19 and TRBJ2-1; 9 bases align to TRBD1. Germline CDR1 reads LNHDA; CDR2 reads SQIVND (reference sequence). The J segment lost 4 bases and the V segment lost 2 bases, leaving 9 bases of the junction unmatched. This CDR3 has 17 amino acids. CDR3 protein: CASSIRDRTGVYNEQFF. CDR3 DNA: TGTGCCAGTAGTATAAGGGACCGGACAGGGGTGTACAATGAGCAGTTCTTC.

J is TRBJ1-3 and V is TRBV7-6, with a tentative D call TRBD1 (6 bases). CDR1 and CDR2 from the germline V gene are SGHVS and FNYEAQ. The V end lost 6 bases, the J end lost 0 bases, and 18 bases lay between the germline ends. This CDR3 spans 17 amino acids. CDR3 in DNA: TGTGCCAGCAGAGCTGCCATTGGGGGCCCCTCTGGAAACACCATATATTTT. Translated, it gives CASRAAIGGPSGNTIYF.

The chain links TRBV9 to TRBJ2-7; possible D gene TRBD1, 6 bases. The V and J ends lost 0 bases and 5 bases respectively, with 15 bases between them. The CDR3 consists of 15 residues. CDR1 is SGDLS and CDR2 is YYNGEE in the germline V gene. The CDR3 DNA reads TGTGCCAGCAGCGTAGAGGAAACAGGGTACCACGAGCAGTACTTC. This codes for CASSVEETGYHEQYF.

The V call is TRBV30, the J call TRBJ1-6; the D is unclear. The CDR3 extends over 13 amino acids. V was pared by 2 bases and J by 8 bases, with 10 bases between. CDR1 and CDR2 (germline): GTSNPN, SVGIG (reference sequence). The DNA for the CDR3 is TGTGCCTGGAGTAGGCAGGTCGATTCACCCCTCCACTTT. It is translated as CAWSRQVDSPLHF. The full variable domain, rest sourced from reference TRBV30 and TRBJ1-6, is SQTIHQWPATLVQPVGSPLSLECTVEGTSNPNLYWYRQAAGRGLQLLFYSVGIGQISSEVPQNLSASRPQDRQFILSSKKLLLSDSGFYLCAWSRQVDSPLHFGNGTRLTVT.

The V gene is TRBV5-1, the J gene TRBJ1-4; 8 bases agree with TRBD1. The J segment lost 8 bases and the V segment lost 0 bases, leaving 9 bases of the junction unmatched. Per the germline V gene, CDR1 is SGHRS and CDR2 is YFSETQ. The length of the CDR3 is 16 residues. In DNA, the CDR3 is TGCGCCAGCAGCTTGGCCCCGGGACAGGAGGGGGAAAAACTGTTTTTT. Its translation is CASSLAPGQEGEKLFF.

The chain recombines TRBV5-1 with TRBJ1-3, with 9 nucleotides matching TRBD1. The CDR3 contains 15 residues. Trimming removed 4 bases from V and 0 bases from J; junction bases left unmatched: 2. Germline V gene sequence: CDR1 SGHRS, CDR2 YFSETQ. The CDR3, as DNA: TGCGCCAGCAGCGCACAGGGGGCCTCTGGAAACACCATATATTTT. Its protein is CASSAQGASGNTIYF.

The chain employs TRBV11-3 and TRBJ2-7; 9 bases are a match to TRBD2. Germline V gene lookup returns CDR1 SGHNT and CDR2 YENEEA. CDR3 length equals 15 residues. After removal of 5 bases from V and 5 bases from J, the junction contained 10 bases not matched to a gene. This CDR3 reads CASSNPGLASDEQYF. The DNA of the CDR3 is TGTGCCAGCAGCAATCCGGGACTAGCATCCGACGAGCAGTACTTC.

V is TRBV18 and J is TRBJ2-3; 9 bases match TRBD1. Trimming removed 4 bases from V and 4 bases from J; junction bases left unmatched: 6. The CDR3 runs to 15 residues. Germline V gene data show CDR1 as KGHSH and CDR2 as LQKENI. DNA for the CDR3: TGTGCCAGCTCACGTACAGGGGGCGGGGCAGATACGCAGTATTTT. Its translation is CASSRTGGGADTQYF.

The CDR3 loop reads CASSLRGWGEQYF. CDR3 nucleotide sequence: TGTGCCAGCAGCTTAAGGGGTTGGGGCGAGCAGTACTTC. The chain uses TRBV11-3 and TRBJ2-7; D may be TRBD1 (5 bases). CDR1 is SGHNT, CDR2 YENEEA, per germline. The CDR3 is made up of 13 amino acids. Trimming shortened V by 2 bases and J by 6 bases, and 11 bases separated the two germline ends.

The V call is TRBV19, the J call TRBJ2-7; TRBD2 is a possible D gene (6 bases). Trimming left V 6 bases short and J 7 bases short, with 22 bases between. The germline V gene has CDR1 LNHDA and CDR2 SQIVND (reference sequence). This CDR3 is 15 amino acids long. The CDR3: CASRNRGTATWEQYF. CDR3 nucleotide sequence: TGTGCCAGTAGGAACCGCGGGACTGCTACGTGGGAGCAGTACTTC.

The V call is TRBV19, the J call TRBJ1-3; D not resolved. The V gene's germline CDR1 is LNHDA and CDR2 SQIVND (reference sequence). The CDR3 runs to 15 residues. V was pared by 3 bases and J by 0 bases, with 9 bases between. The CDR3 DNA reads TGTGCCAGTAGTATGAGGAATCCCTCTGGAAACACCATATATTTT. Protein product: CASSMRNPSGNTIYF.

The rearrangement joins TRBV15 to TRBJ2-7; TRBD1 aligns across 8 bases. The CDR3 covers 14 residues. CDR1 and CDR2 (germline): LNHNV, YYDKDF (reference sequence). Trimming cost V 6 bases and J 6 bases; bases outside gene matches: 10. CDR3 region: CATRPDRGLGEQYF. As DNA, the CDR3 is TGTGCCACCAGACCTGACAGGGGTCTGGGCGAGCAGTACTTC.

Notes on this clone: Other DNA sequences in the sample encode the same CDR3. This chain links TRBV6-4 with TRBJ2-3; 8 bases map to TRBD2. Germline CDR1 is MRHNA and CDR2 is SNTAGT. V lost 0 bases and J lost 1; bases outside the gene matches: 0. The CDR3 contains 15 residues. The CDR3 here is CASSDSRGGTDTQYF. The CDR3 coding sequence is TGTGCCAGCAGTGACTCGCGGGGGGGCACAGATACGCAGTATTTT.

The rearrangement uses TRBV6-6 and TRBJ1-1; possibly TRBD1 for D (6 bases). V was pared by 8 bases and J by 1 base, with 17 bases between. The CDR3 is 15 residues long. CDR1 and CDR2 (germline): MNHNY, SVGAGI (reference sequence). CDR3 DNA: TGTGCCAGCGAAGACAGGACGGCTACGAACACTGAAGCTTTCTTT. This translates into CASEDRTATNTEAFF.